One sample yielded the 17 T cell receptor beta chains listed below, sequenced in a study of spatial heterogeneity in lung cancer. Time point meaning: blood at routine non-recurrence follow-up after resection. MiXCR was run by TCRdb on the 5' RACE reads, yielding one entry per CDR3 protein. This sample has some 41,000 distinct CDR3 sequences; approximately 10% occur once, and the top ten carry roughly 17%. Source: PBMCs, taken at follow-up. Receptors originate from a female donor with early-stage non-small cell lung cancer.

This clonotype was detected a few times. V gene TRBV28 combines with J gene TRBJ2-3; TRBD1 is a possible D gene (6 bases). Looked up from germline, CDR1 is MDHEN and CDR2 is SYDVKM. This CDR3 is built from 15 residues. Trimming took off 7 bases at V and 4 bases at J, with 18 bases between the two ends. The CDR3 DNA is TGTGCCAGCACCCCCGCCGGGACACTCGCAGATACGCAGTATTTT. Its translation: CASTPAGTLADTQYF.

The chain is built from TRBV6-5 and TRBJ2-4, with D perhaps TRBD1 (6 bases). The CDR3 runs 15 residues. Looked up from germline, CDR1 is MNHEY and CDR2 is SVGAGI. The germline V and J ends were trimmed by 5 bases and 1 base, with 12 bases remaining between them. CDR3 sequence reads: CASSLNRAAKNIQYF. The CDR3 DNA reads as TGTGCCAGCAGTCTGAACAGGGCCGCCAAAAACATTCAGTACTTC.

J is TRBJ2-3 and V is TRBV5-4, with a tentative D call TRBD2 (5 bases). The V gene lost 6 bases and the J gene lost 3 bases, with 17 bases spanning the gap. Germline V gene sequence: CDR1 SGHNT, CDR2 YYREEE (reference sequence). This CDR3 is built from 15 residues. CDR3 region: CASKSRARETDTQYF. Here the CDR3 DNA reads TGTGCCAGCAAGTCAAGGGCGAGGGAGACAGATACGCAGTATTTT.

This clonotype has ten or more counts. The V and J genes are TRBV20-1 and TRBJ2-1, with a weak D call TRBD1 (6 bases). V lost 8 bases to trimming and J lost 4 bases, with 24 bases between them. The CDR3 is made up of 16 amino acids. Germline CDR1 is DFQATT and CDR2 is SNEGSKA (reference sequence). In DNA, the CDR3 is TGCAGTACAGATAATCCCCCGGACAGCGATTACAATGAGCAGTTCTTC. It yields the protein CSTDNPPDSDYNEQFF.

This clonotype appeared many times. The V gene is TRBV18, the J gene TRBJ1-1, with a possible D match to TRBD1 (6 bases). Germline loops: CDR1 KGHSH, CDR2 LQKENI. The CDR3 has 14 residues. Trimming took 6 bases from V and 0 from J, leaving 11 bases between them. CDR3 in DNA: TGTGCCAGCTCCAACAGGGCCGTGAACACTGAAGCTTTCTTT. It translates to CASSNRAVNTEAFF.

This clonotype was seen at least ten times. The chain uses TRBV27 and TRBJ1-6; D uncertain. This CDR3 has 13 amino acids. Germline-derived CDR1 and CDR2 are MNHEY and SMNVEV (reference sequence). Deletions cut 3 bases from V and 7 bases from J, with 7 bases between. CDR3 nucleotides: TGTGCCAGCAGTTTCGGTGAGAATTCACCCCTCCACTTT. Protein product: CASSFGENSPLHF.

The chain couples TRBV12-3 or TRBV12-4 to TRBJ1-2; a weak D match, TRBD1 (6 bases). The V end lost 6 bases, the J end lost 0 bases, and 11 bases lay between the germline ends. This CDR3 spans 14 amino acids. The CDR3 loop is CASSRGTPNYGYTF. CDR3 nucleotides: TGTGCCAGCAGCCGCGGGACACCTAACTATGGCTACACCTTC.

This clonotype was found many times. The V call is TRBV12-3 or TRBV12-4, the J call TRBJ2-7; D is ambiguous. V shed 5 bases and J shed 4 bases, with 15 bases lying between them. The CDR3 sequence is 14 residues long. Here the CDR3 reads CASSRLQLGYEQYF. The DNA for the CDR3 is TGTGCCAGCAGTCGACTCCAACTTGGGTACGAGCAGTACTTC.

The chain is built from TRBV7-9 and TRBJ2-3, with D uncertain. Germline V lookup: CDR1 SEHNR, CDR2 FQNEAQ (reference sequence). This CDR3 comprises 13 residues. V lost 5 bases, J lost 0 bases, and 6 bases lay in between. The CDR3 is CASSQSSTDTQYF. In DNA, the CDR3 is TGTGCCAGCAGCCAGTCTAGCACAGATACGCAGTATTTT.

This clonotype was counted a few times. The chain combines TRBV24-1 with TRBJ2-7; 10 bases are shared with TRBD1. This CDR3 has 14 residues. Germline lookup yields CDR1 KGHDR and CDR2 SFDVKD. Trimming cost V 4 bases and J 5 bases; bases outside gene matches: 4. CDR3 loop: CATSDGTGVHEQYF. The DNA of the CDR3 is TGTGCCACCAGTGACGGGACAGGGGTCCACGAGCAGTACTTC.

This clonotype was observed many times. The chain links TRBV6-2 or TRBV6-3 to TRBJ2-3, with 13 bases that match TRBD2. The V gene end was trimmed by 4 bases and the J gene end by 1 base; junction bases not matched to a gene: 2. This CDR3 has 16 residues. The germline V gene encodes CDR1 MNHEY and CDR2 SVGEGT. The CDR3 region is CASSSGLAGRTDTQYF. In nucleotides, the CDR3 is TGTGCCAGCAGTTCGGGACTAGCGGGGCGCACAGATACGCAGTATTTT.

This clonotype turned up a few times. The chain combines TRBV20-1 with TRBJ1-5; D is ambiguous. Germline assignment: CDR1 DFQATT and CDR2 SNEGSKA (reference sequence). Deletions cut 6 bases from V and 7 bases from J, with 7 bases between. The CDR3 is 10 amino acids. The CDR3 nucleotides are TGCAGTGCCCCGGGGCAGCCCCAGCATTTT. As protein: CSAPGQPQHF.

This clonotype was found many times. The V gene is TRBV28, the J gene TRBJ1-1; TRBD1 might be the D (5 bases). The CDR3 extends over 13 amino acids. CDR1 is MDHEN, CDR2 SYDVKM, per germline. The germline V and J ends were trimmed by 6 bases and 3 bases, with 11 bases remaining between them. The CDR3 here is CASRSGGHTEAFF. Written as DNA, the CDR3 is TGTGCCAGCAGGTCGGGGGGTCACACTGAAGCTTTCTTT.

This clonotype has at least ten counts. The chain recombines TRBV4-3 with TRBJ2-7; 7 nucleotides match TRBD1. CDR1 LGHNA and CDR2 YSLEER come from the germline V gene. The CDR3 is 17 residues long. Trimming removed 0 bases from V and 2 bases from J; junction bases left unmatched: 10. This CDR3 is CASSQDGLRDRPYEQYF. The CDR3 DNA follows: TGCGCCAGCAGCCAAGATGGACTCCGGGACAGACCCTACGAGCAGTACTTC.

This clonotype has a count of ten or more. The chain employs TRBV5-1 and TRBJ2-7, with D uncertain. This CDR3 region has 13 residues. V lost 0 bases and J lost 5, with 9 bases in between. The germline V gene has CDR1 SGHRS and CDR2 YFSETQ. The CDR3 DNA follows: TGCGCCAGCAGCTTGGAGGGCAGCGACGAGCAGTACTTC. Its protein is CASSLEGSDEQYF.

This clonotype has at least ten counts. One end of the junction fails to match germline, which may point to a read error. The rearrangement uses TRBV29-1 and TRBJ1-2; 8 bases are a match to TRBD1. The length of the CDR3 is 8 residues. Germline CDR1 SQVTM, CDR2 ANQGSEA. CDR3 sequence reads: CSIGQGHF. CDR3 bases: TGCAGCATAGGACAGGGCCACTTC.

This clonotype was observed a handful of times. The conserved phenylalanine or tryptophan is not found at the CDR3 terminus, so this likely reflects a read error. Because the CDR3's place on the DNA is in doubt, the DNA is left out and the CDR3 is given as listed by TCRdb. V usage is TRBV20-1 and J usage is TRBJ1-1; the D call in the table, TRBD1, was not verified against the DNA. The CDR3 contains 14 residues when both ends are counted. Germline V gives CDR1 DFQATT, CDR2 SNEGSKA (reference sequence). The CDR3 protein is CSARDSARGDRYPY.